The 10 T cell receptor beta chains presented below share a single source sample, sequenced in a study of cytomegalovirus exposure and HLA in healthy donors. A multiplex PCR was run with 60 Vbeta primers and 13 Jbeta primers. Measured with immunoSEQ multiplex PCR; TCRdb has only the in-frame clones, and not every one. The table includes more than 95,000 clones, 75% to 85% detected once. The sequenced sample consisted of PBMCs. These receptors all stem from a woman aged 45-65 years in good health and CMV-seropositive.

This chain joins TRBV5-1 and TRBJ2-1; TRBD1 aligns across 8 bases. CDR3 length: 16 amino acids. Germline V CDR1 and CDR2: SGHRS, YFSETQ. J was trimmed by 0 bases and V by 4 bases; bases with no gene match: 6. The CDR3 sequence is CASSDQGAGSYNEQFF. In nucleotides, the CDR3 is TGCGCCAGCAGCGACCAGGGGGCGGGCTCCTACAATGAGCAGTTCTTC.

This chain links TRBV29-1 with TRBJ2-3; no reliable D call. The CDR3 covers 11 residues. The germline gives CDR1 SQVTM, CDR2 ANQGSEA. The germline V and J ends were trimmed by 7 bases and 2 bases, with 7 bases remaining between them. The CDR3 DNA is TGCAGCGGTACTTTCACAGATACGCAGTATTTT. This sequence encodes CSGTFTDTQYF.

This chain links TRBV6-6 with TRBJ1-1, with D maybe TRBD1 (6 bases). This CDR3 comprises 13 residues. Germline-derived CDR1 and CDR2 are MNHNY and SVGAGI (reference sequence). Deletions cut 5 bases from V and 2 bases from J, with 9 bases between. The CDR3 DNA follows: TGTGCCAGCAGTCTACAGGGAAACACTGAAGCTTTCTTT. Protein: CASSLQGNTEAFF.

V gene TRBV10-3 combines with J gene TRBJ2-1; 11 bases are a match to TRBD2. J lost 1 base, V lost 6 bases, and 11 bases had no gene match. The length of the CDR3 is 18 residues. The germline gives CDR1 ENHRY, CDR2 SYGVKD. The CDR3 bases are TGTGCCATCAGCAAGATCACCCCTAGCGGGAGGTCCTACAATGAGCAGTTCTTC. It encodes CAISKITPSGRSYNEQFF.

The chain uses TRBV18 and TRBJ1-4, with 10 bases identical to TRBD1. The junction had 9 bases not matched to a gene; V was cut back by 3 bases and J by 8 bases. Germline CDR1 and CDR2: KGHSH and LQKENI. CDR3 length: 16 amino acids. The CDR3 loop reads CASSPQLGQGKEKLFF. CDR3 bases: TGTGCCAGCTCACCTCAACTGGGACAGGGGAAAGAAAAACTGTTTTTT. Variable domain in full (rest from reference TRBV18 and TRBJ1-4): NAGVMQNPRHLVRRRGQEARLRCSPMKGHSHVYWYRQLPEEGLKFMVYLQKENIIDESGMPKERFSAEFPKEGPSILRIQQVVRGDSAAYFCASSPQLGQGKEKLFFGSGTQLSVL.

The sample holds a few counts of this clone. V gene TRBV6-6 combines with J gene TRBJ1-5, with unresolved D. The CDR3 has 15 amino acids. The ends were cut back, 3 bases at V and 2 bases at J, with 11 bases in the middle. Germline CDR1 is MNHNY and CDR2 is SVGAGI (reference sequence). The CDR3 protein is CASSYKGTGNQPQHF. The CDR3 DNA follows: TGTGCCAGCAGTTATAAAGGAACAGGCAATCAGCCCCAGCATTTT.

This chain connects TRBV25-1 to TRBJ2-3; 8 nucleotides line up with TRBD2. The J segment lost 3 bases and the V segment lost 7 bases, leaving 3 bases of the junction unmatched. The CDR3 runs to 13 residues. CDR1 is MGHDK, CDR2 SYGVNS, per germline. The CDR3 sequence: CASISGRTDTQYF. As DNA, the CDR3 is TGTGCCAGCATCAGCGGGAGAACAGATACGCAGTATTTT.

In its sample, this clone was seen once. This chain uses TRBV11-3 with TRBJ2-1; 7 bases align to TRBD2. Losses at the gene ends were 1 base for V and 7 bases for J; bases not matched to a gene: 7. The germline CDR1 and CDR2 sequences are SGHNT and YENEEA. There are 15 residues in the CDR3. CDR3 sequence (DNA): TGTGCCAGCAGCTTAGGGCGGGAGAGGGTAAATGAGCAGTTCTTC. The encoded protein is CASSLGRERVNEQFF.

The rearrangement joins TRBV25-1 to TRBJ2-3, with a weak D call TRBD2 (5 bases). Trimming shortened V by 9 bases and J by 0 bases, and 10 bases separated the two germline ends. Germline values: CDR1 MGHDK, CDR2 SYGVNS. CDR3 length equals 13 residues. The CDR3 DNA reads TGTGCCAGTAGCGAAACTAGCACAGATACGCAGTATTTT. This translates into CASSETSTDTQYF.

The CDR3 loop reads CASSWGGHSNQPQHF. The CDR3 DNA is TGTGCCAGTAGTTGGGGGGGCCATAGCAATCAGCCCCAGCATTTT. J is TRBJ1-5 and V is TRBV19, with a possible D match to TRBD1 (6 bases). The CDR3 covers 15 residues. Per the germline V gene, CDR1 is LNHDA and CDR2 is SQIVND (reference sequence). The V end was cut by 5 bases, the J end by 0 bases, with 11 bases between.